One sample yielded the 10 T cell receptor beta chains listed below, sequenced in a study of blood T cells in healthy people across ages. The second PCR ran about 6 to 12 cycles with a sample-barcoded 5' primer and J-beta primers. TCRdb ran MiXCR on the 5' RACE reads and lists one entry per CDR3 protein. The table has 500,000 to 550,000 distinct CDR3 sequences, about 25% seen once. These data were also reused for a study on T cells of mothers and their children.

The sequenced sample consisted of blood. The receptors shown here come from a boy aged 5-17 years in good health.

This clonotype was found once. The chain carries TRBV5-1 and TRBJ1-2; 8 bases map to TRBD1. Germline assignment: CDR1 SGHRS and CDR2 YFSETQ. With 4 bases clipped from V and 6 bases from J, the junction kept 5 bases outside the gene matches. The CDR3 covers 13 residues. This chain's CDR3 is CASSTGQANGYTF. CDR3 sequence (DNA): TGCGCCAGCAGCACGGGACAGGCAAATGGCTACACCTTC.

This clonotype was observed a few times. The chain uses TRBV20-1 and TRBJ2-1, with 8 positions matching TRBD1. This CDR3 is 14 amino acids long. V lost 6 bases and J lost 7; bases outside the gene matches: 11. From germline, CDR1 is DFQATT and CDR2 SNEGSKA (reference sequence). CDR3 nucleotide sequence: TGCAGTGCCCCCATCCAGGGGGCCCGTAATGAGCAGTTCTTC. As protein: CSAPIQGARNEQFF.

The chain joins TRBV6-5 to TRBJ2-1; 8 bases map to TRBD2. V was pared by 4 bases and J by 1 base, with 9 bases of the junction left unmatched. The length of the CDR3 is 17 residues. CDR1 is MNHEY and CDR2 is SVGAGI in the germline V gene. As DNA, the CDR3 is TGTGCCAGCAGTTGGGGTGGGAGCGGGAGTTCCTACAATGAGCAGTTCTTC. Encoded protein: CASSWGGSGSSYNEQFF.

The chain uses TRBV21-1 and TRBJ2-3; the table calls TRBD2, which could not be checked here. TRBV21-1 is a listed pseudogene. CDR3 length: 17 amino acids. In nucleotides, the CDR3 is TGTGCCAGCAGCAAAATAGATGCTAGCGGGAGCGCAGATACGCAGTATTTT. Translation: CASSKIDASGSADTQYF.

This clonotype came up many times. The chain employs TRBV4-1 and TRBJ2-5; 12 nucleotides agree with TRBD2. Germline V gene data show CDR1 as MGHRA and CDR2 as YSYEKL. The CDR3 runs to 20 residues. Germline trimming cut 5 bases from V and 4 bases from J; bases unmatched to any gene: 20. The CDR3 nucleotides are TGCGCCAGCAGCTCCATTCGCGCGAGACTAGCGGGAGTGTTCGGAGAGACCCAGTACTTC. This encodes CASSSIRARLAGVFGETQYF.

This clonotype appeared a few times. The genes are TRBV20-1 and TRBJ2-3, with 8 bases identical to TRBD2. V was clipped by 1 base and J by 2 bases; unmatched bases: 5. This CDR3 comprises 15 residues. Per the germline V gene, CDR1 is DFQATT and CDR2 is SNEGSKA (reference sequence). The CDR3 bases are TGCAGTGCTAGAGGGTTAGCGGGACTCACAGATACGCAGTATTTT. Its translation: CSARGLAGLTDTQYF.

This clonotype has only a few counts. The chain couples TRBV7-3 to TRBJ2-7; 7 bases are shared with TRBD2. Per germline, CDR1 SGHTA and CDR2 FQGTGA. J was trimmed by 5 bases and V by 1 base; bases with no gene match: 2. The CDR3 has 13 amino acids. Written as DNA, the CDR3 is TGTGCCAGCAGCTTAATGGGAGGGGACGAGCAGTACTTC. Translation gives CASSLMGGDEQYF.

This clonotype was detected a few times. The gene calls are TRBV7-2 and TRBJ2-3; the match to TRBD2 covers 8 bases. The CDR3 is 17 residues long. V trimming: 0 bases; J trimming: 2 bases; junction bases outside the gene matches: 7. CDR1 is SGHTA and CDR2 is FQGNSA in the germline V gene. In DNA, the CDR3 is TGTGCCAGCAGCTTAGCATGGCGGGAGGTAAACACAGATACGCAGTATTTT. This encodes CASSLAWREVNTDTQYF.

The chain is built from TRBV28 and TRBJ1-6; TRBD1 might be the D (5 bases). Trimming pared 8 bases from V and 0 bases from J, leaving 20 bases between. The germline V gene encodes CDR1 MDHEN and CDR2 SYDVKM. This CDR3 has 18 residues. The DNA for the CDR3 is TGTGCCAGCTTGAATCGGGGCAGGGCGAGCTCCTATAATTCACCCCTCCACTTT. This gives the protein CASLNRGRASSYNSPLHF.

This clonotype appeared a single time. The chain carries TRBV12-3 or TRBV12-4 and TRBJ2-7; unclear D gene. Trimming left V 2 bases short and J 2 bases short, with 7 bases between. The CDR3 totals 13 residues. This chain's CDR3 is CASSLRLTYEQYF. The CDR3 DNA follows: TGTGCCAGCAGTTTACGGCTGACCTACGAGCAGTACTTC.